Listed below are T cell receptor beta chains from one sample, sequenced in a study of T cell responses to AZD1222 COVID-19 vaccine. Sequencing used immunoSEQ multiplex PCR; TCRdb keeps in-frame clones, though not all of them. The table lists fewer than 180,000 clones, roughly 94% of them singletons. The sequencing here drew on peripheral blood, taken on day 0 of AZD1222 vaccination. The receptors were sampled from an adult in good health. CDR3s include the opening cysteine and the closing phenylalanine or tryptophan. D genes are given only for firm matches. Not all rows give a size; the values are once, few, many and, for expanded clones, a class.

clone_size	j_call	d_call	v_call	cdr3_nt	cdr3_aa
.	TRBJ1-1	.	TRBV7-2	TGTGCCAGCAGCTTATCCAGGCCGATGAACACTGAAGCTTTCTTT	CASSLSRPMNTEAFF
.	TRBJ1-5	.	TRBV28	TGTGCCAGCAGTTCCCCAGAGGACGGATATCAGCCCCAGCATTTT	CASSSPEDGYQPQHF
.	TRBJ1-1	.	TRBV11-2	TGTGCCAGCAGCTTAGGACGGAACACTGAAGCTTTCTTT	CASSLGRNTEAFF
.	TRBJ1-2	.	TRBV6-6	TGTGCCAGCAGACTTTCTGGAAACCTCCATGGCTACACCTTC	CASRLSGNLHGYTF
.	TRBJ1-4	.	TRBV5-1	TGCGCCAGCAGCTTCACCTTGGACCTAGGTGAAAAACTGTTTTTT	CASSFTLDLGEKLFF
.	TRBJ1-3	.	TRBV7-8	TGTGCCAGCAGCTTAGTTTCCTCCCCGAGGTCTGGAAACACCATATATTTT	CASSLVSSPRSGNTIYF
.	TRBJ2-3	TRBD2	TRBV13	TGTGCCAGCAGCTCATGGGCGAGCGGGGGGCGCACAGATACGCAGTATTTT	CASSSWASGGRTDTQYF
.	TRBJ2-1	.	TRBV4-3	TGCGCCAGCAGCCCGGAAGGAAGCTCGACATATGAGCAGTTCTTC	CASSPEGSSTYEQFF
.	TRBJ2-2	TRBD2	TRBV4-2	TGTGCCAGCACAAACCCCCGGGGGGGACTAGCGGGGATAAACACCGGGGAGCTGTTTTTT	CASTNPRGGLAGINTGELFF
.	TRBJ1-2	.	TRBV3-1/TRBV3-2	TGTGCCAGCAGCCAAGAACTTCCGCCTTTCCGTAACCTTAACTATGGCTACACCTTC	CASSQELPPFRNLNYGYTF
.	TRBJ2-5	TRBD2	TRBV5-1	TGCGCCAGCAGCTTACTAGCGGGTACCCAAGAGACCCAGTACTTC	CASSLLAGTQETQYF
.	TRBJ1-1	.	TRBV11-2	TGTGCCAGCAGCTTAGATCCTTCGAGGACTGAAGCTTTCTTT	CASSLDPSRTEAFF
.	TRBJ1-2	.	TRBV7-2	TGTGCCAGCAGCCCCTCGACAGGCTCCGGCTATGGCTACACCTTC	CASSPSTGSGYGYTF
.	TRBJ1-1	TRBD1	TRBV9	TGTGCCAGCAGCGTTGATACAGGGGGGAACACTGAAGCTTTCTTT	CASSVDTGGNTEAFF
.	TRBJ1-5	TRBD1	TRBV19	TGTGCCAGTAGTCTACCGACAGGGCTCAATCAGCCCCAGCATTTT	CASSLPTGLNQPQHF
.	TRBJ2-1	.	TRBV27	TGTGCCAGTAGGACAGCCTACAATGAGCAGTTCTTC	CASRTAYNEQFF
.	TRBJ1-5	TRBD1	TRBV28	TGTGCCAGCAGTTTTAGGGGGCAAGGAAATCAGCCCCAGCATTTT	CASSFRGQGNQPQHF
once	TRBJ1-5	TRBD1	TRBV28	TGTGCCAGCAGTTCGCAACCCCTGGACAGGCCTGATAGCAATCAGCCCCAGCATTTT	CASSSQPLDRPDSNQPQHF
.	TRBJ2-1	TRBD1	TRBV7-2	TGTGCCAGCAGCTTAGCTGAAGAGTGGGGACAGATCTTCGTGGGCAATGAGCAGTTCTTC	CASSLAEEWGQIFVGNEQFF
.	TRBJ2-3	.	TRBV2	TGTGCCAGCAGTGATGTCGGGATTAGCACAGATACGCAGTATTTT	CASSDVGISTDTQYF
.	TRBJ2-1	TRBD1	TRBV7-2	TGTGCCAGCGATAACCCTTTTAGACAGGGCCGCTACAATGAGCAGTTCTTC	CASDNPFRQGRYNEQFF
.	TRBJ2-3	.	TRBV3-1/TRBV3-2	TGTGCCAGCAGCCCGGGGGGCCTGGGAGATACGCAGTATTTT	CASSPGGLGDTQYF
.	TRBJ1-1	.	TRBV5-1	TGCGCCAGCAGTCGGGACTGGAACACTGAAGCTTTCTTT	CASSRDWNTEAFF
.	TRBJ1-1	.	TRBV4-3	TGCGCCAGCAGCCCATCCGTCTCGGGTAGGATGGGGACTGAAGCTTTCTTT	CASSPSVSGRMGTEAFF
.	TRBJ2-1	.	TRBV11-2	TGTGCCAGCAGCCATCTAGAGGGTGAGCAGTTCTTC	CASSHLEGEQFF
.	TRBJ1-2	.	TRBV9	TGTGCCAGCAGAGGGGACGGGCCACAGAGGCGCGGCTACACCTTC	CASRGDGPQRRGYTF
.	TRBJ1-2	.	TRBV19	TGTGCCAGTAGTGATCTCAATAGTGGCTACACCTTC	CASSDLNSGYTF
.	TRBJ2-3	.	TRBV5-4	TGTGCCAGCAGCTTGGGAGGTGCGACGCAGTATTTT	CASSLGGATQYF
.	TRBJ1-3	.	TRBV7-2	TGTGCCAGCAGCTTCTACGGGACTTCTGGAAACACCATATATTTT	CASSFYGTSGNTIYF
.	TRBJ1-1	.	TRBV13	TGTGCCAGCAGCGGGTGGACTGATACTGAGGACACTGAAGCTTTCTTT	CASSGWTDTEDTEAFF
.	TRBJ1-1	TRBD1	TRBV7-9	TGTGCCAGCAGCTACAGCGGGACAGGGGAATCTGAAGCTTTCTTT	CASSYSGTGESEAFF
.	TRBJ2-3	TRBD2	TRBV19	TGTGCCAGTACCCCGAACCGGGCTAGCGGGATCACAGATACGCAGTATTTT	CASTPNRASGITDTQYF
once	TRBJ1-2	.	TRBV28	TGTGCCAGCAGTTTGACCTCGTATGGCTACACCTTC	CASSLTSYGYTF
.	TRBJ1-2	.	TRBV9	TGTGCCAGCAGCGGAGAGGGTCTCGCGACCTATGGCTACACCTTC	CASSGEGLATYGYTF
.	TRBJ1-6	.	TRBV4-2	TGTGCCAGCAGCGAGCAGGGATCCAATTCACCCCTCCACTTT	CASSEQGSNSPLHF
.	TRBJ2-3	TRBD1	TRBV24-1	TGTGCCACCAGTGGTTCGACAGGGCACAGCACAGATACGCAGTATTTT	CATSGSTGHSTDTQYF
.	TRBJ2-5	TRBD2	TRBV2	TGTGCCAGCAGCGCCCTTGCGGGAGCCTTGGAGACCCAGTACTTC	CASSALAGALETQYF
.	TRBJ1-2	TRBD1	TRBV5-4	TGTGCCAGCAGCTACCGGACAGGGGGCGGTAACTATGGCTACACCTTC	CASSYRTGGGNYGYTF
.	TRBJ2-5	.	TRBV7-2	TGTGCCAGCAGCTTAGTAGGTCCAGGGGGGGGAGAGACCCAGTACTTC	CASSLVGPGGGETQYF
.	TRBJ1-6	.	TRBV5-1	TGCGCCAGCAGCTTTTGGGGGGATCGGAATTCACCCCTCCACTTT	CASSFWGDRNSPLHF
.	TRBJ1-5	.	TRBV28	TGTGCCAGCACCCAGGGGTATGATAGCAATCAGCCCCAGCATTTT	CASTQGYDSNQPQHF
.	TRBJ2-1	TRBD1	TRBV18	TGTGCCAGCTCACCCCCAGGGGGCGAGCAGTTCTTC	CASSPPGGEQFF
.	TRBJ1-1	.	TRBV20-1	TGCAGTGCCACTGGTGAAGCTTTCTTT	CSATGEAFF